This entry features one TCR beta chain sequence. What it recognizes is unknown. Time point indicated: blood 2 weeks post-SBRT. Treatment given: 15 Gy SBRT to primary tumor, nephrectomy 4 weeks later. Radiation-treated patients gave blood at baseline, week 2 and week 4. The sample originates from a study of radiation and T cells in renal cell carcinoma. Overall study: Nephrectomy followed 15 Gy stereotactic body radiation by 4 weeks. Study results and limitations: In blood, top tumor clones expanded by 2 weeks, shrinking by 4. Pretreatment tumor biopsies were lacking, so baseline clonotypes are unknown.

The length of the CDR3 is 16 residues. The ends lost 2 bases at V and 5 bases at J; junction bases unmatched: 9. The germline CDR1 and CDR2 sequences are KGHSY and FQNENV. Sequencing used immunoSEQ multiplex PCR; TCRdb keeps in-frame clones, though not all of them. The sample holds 150,000 to 180,000 clones, approximately 90% seen once. The chain is built from TRBV16 and TRBJ2-1; TRBD1 matches at 7 bases. Sample: blood, taken from a patient whose treatment included radiotherapy and nephrectomy. The TCR originated in a woman between 45 and 65 years old with renal cell carcinoma. The CDR3 protein is CASSQPDRVSDNEQFF. The CDR3 DNA sequence: TGTGCCAGCAGCCAACCAGACAGGGTCTCGGACAATGAGCAGTTCTTC.